This TCR beta chain comes out of a study of blood T cell repertoires in COVID-19. Study-wide context: PBMCs, B-cell-depleted T cells, or T cells provided the cDNA or gDNA that made up the material.

Ages ranged from about 18 to 89 years, with residence in 20 to 30 US areas. Cohorts were based on clinical histories the participants reported. The protocol was immunoSEQ multiplex PCR, while the TCRdb copy is restricted to in-frame clones and leaves out a portion. The table records 350,000 to 500,000 clones, roughly 84% of them present only once. The CDR3 is 15 residues long. The junction had 6 bases not matched to a gene; V was cut back by 4 bases and J by 4 bases. CDR1 is MGHRA and CDR2 is YSYEKL in the germline V gene. The source is a woman younger than 35 who had been exposed to COVID-19. The chain links TRBV4-1 to TRBJ2-7; 11 bases are shared with TRBD2. The sequenced sample consisted of PBMCs or T cells enriched from blood (not recorded which). CDR3 DNA sequence: TGCGCCAGCAGCCCCCGACTAGCGGGGCAGTACGAGCAGTACTTC. It codes for CASSPRLAGQYEQYF.